The 26 T cell receptor beta chains below come from one sample, sequenced in a study of blood T cell repertoires in COVID-19. This table comes from immunoSEQ multiplex PCR, and its TCRdb copy is limited to in-frame clones, with some not included. This table has 180,000 or so clones, nearly 90% appearing once. What was sequenced was PBMCs or T cells enriched from blood (not recorded which). Every receptor here comes from a woman between 40 and 55 years old with acute COVID-19.

The rearrangement joins TRBV15 to TRBJ1-2; perhaps TRBD1 as D (5 bases). Trimming stripped 0 bases from V and 0 bases from J, with 14 bases between. CDR1 and CDR2 (germline): LNHNV, YYDKDF (reference sequence). This CDR3 is built from 17 residues. The CDR3 nucleotides read TGTGCCACCAGCAGAGATGGGCAGGGATGGGCTAACTATGGCTACACCTTC. This gives the protein CATSRDGQGWANYGYTF.

V and J are TRBV30 and TRBJ1-4, with D perhaps TRBD1 (5 bases). The CDR3 length is 15 residues. Per the germline V gene, CDR1 is GTSNPN and CDR2 is SVGIG (reference sequence). With 3 bases removed from V and 6 bases from J, the gap between germline ends came to 17 bases. CDR3 amino acids: CAWRGSRGGYEKLFF. CDR3 nucleotide sequence: TGTGCCTGGAGGGGATCCCGGGGGGGATATGAAAAACTGTTTTTT. The full variable domain, rest sourced from reference TRBV30 and TRBJ1-4, is SQTIHQWPATLVQPVGSPLSLECTVEGTSNPNLYWYRQAAGRGLQLLFYSVGIGQISSEVPQNLSASRPQDRQFILSSKKLLLSDSGFYLCAWRGSRGGYEKLFFGSGTQLSVL.

The rearrangement joins TRBV7-2 to TRBJ2-7, with TRBD2 identical over 9 bases. Germline V lookup: CDR1 SGHTA, CDR2 FQGNSA. The CDR3 is 15 amino acids. V trimming: 5 bases; J trimming: 7 bases; junction bases outside the gene matches: 12. The CDR3, as DNA: TGTGCCAGCAGCCTTAGTAGCGGGAGAGTTAGGGAGCAGTACTTC. It codes for CASSLSSGRVREQYF.

This chain links TRBV19 with TRBJ1-6, with TRBD1 as a possible D gene (5 bases). V was pared by 3 bases and J by 9 bases, with 24 bases between. CDR1 is LNHDA, CDR2 SQIVND, per germline (reference sequence). The CDR3 sequence is 18 residues long. This chain's CDR3 is CASSIWSGREAMGSPLHF. In nucleotides, the CDR3 is TGTGCCAGTAGTATCTGGAGTGGCAGGGAAGCCATGGGTTCACCCCTCCACTTT. Complete variable domain (other parts from reference TRBV19 and TRBJ1-6): DGGITQSPKYLFRKEGQNVTLSCEQNLNHDAMYWYRQDPGQGLRLIYYSQIVNDFQKGDIAEGYSVSREKKESFPLTVTSAQKNPTAFYLCASSIWSGREAMGSPLHFGNGTRLTVT.

This clone appeared once. The rearrangement joins TRBV7-6 to TRBJ1-3, with 8 bases that match TRBD1. Losses at the gene ends were 2 bases for V and 0 bases for J; bases not matched to a gene: 12. CDR3 length equals 19 residues. Germline CDR1 reads SGHVS; CDR2 reads FNYEAQ. In DNA form, the CDR3 reads TGTGCCAGCAGCTTAAATCCGGGACAGGCTTCGAGCTCTGGAAACACCATATATTTT. Translation: CASSLNPGQASSSGNTIYF.

This rearrangement joins TRBV7-8 to TRBJ2-2; D is possibly TRBD1 (7 bases). The CDR3 sequence is 15 residues long. Germline CDR1 is SGHVS and CDR2 is FQNEAQ. The V end lost 0 bases, the J end lost 6 bases, and 11 bases lay between the germline ends. As DNA, the CDR3 is TGTGCCAGCAGCTTAGCTGGCAGGGGGGCCGGGGAGCTGTTTTTT. Amino acids: CASSLAGRGAGELFF.

A single count supports this clone. Other DNA sequences in this sample translate to the same CDR3. The V call is TRBV27, the J call TRBJ1-6; D not certain. The V end lost 6 bases, the J end lost 4 bases, and 10 bases lay between the germline ends. Looked up from germline, CDR1 is MNHEY and CDR2 is SMNVEV (reference sequence). The CDR3 is 14 residues long. CDR3 sequence reads: CASSSRPYNSPLHF. The CDR3 DNA is TGTGCCAGCAGCAGCAGGCCTTATAATTCACCCCTCCACTTT.

The rearrangement uses TRBV5-8 and TRBJ2-6; D is ambiguous. V was trimmed by 0 bases and J by 0 bases, leaving 10 bases between them. Germline CDR1 and CDR2: SGHTS and YDEGEE. The CDR3 length is 17 residues. The CDR3 reads CASSLAEALSGANVLTF. The CDR3 DNA reads as TGTGCCAGCAGCTTGGCCGAGGCTCTCTCTGGGGCCAACGTCCTGACTTTC. The variable domain in full, with the rest retrieved from reference TRBV5-8 and TRBJ2-6, is EAGVTQSPTHLIKTRGQQATLRCSPISGHTSVYWYQQALGLGLQFLLWYDEGEERNRGNFPPRFSGRQFPNYSSELNVNALELEDSALYLCASSLAEALSGANVLTFGAGSRLTVL.

The sample holds a few counts of this clone. The CDR3 spells CASKQGAEQPQHF. The CDR3 nucleotides are TGTGCCAGCAAACAGGGGGCTGAGCAGCCCCAGCATTTT. The V call is TRBV12-3 or TRBV12-4, the J call TRBJ1-5; 9 bases are a match to TRBD1. V gave up 7 bases and J gave up 7 bases; unmatched junction bases: 5. This CDR3 has 13 residues.

Comments on this clone: Other DNA sequences in the sample encode the same CDR3. This sequence joins TRBV7-9 and TRBJ1-1; D is ambiguous. The CDR3 totals 11 residues. Looked up from germline, CDR1 is SEHNR and CDR2 is FQNEAQ (reference sequence). Trimming took off 1 base at V and 8 bases at J, with 5 bases between the two ends. DNA of the CDR3: TGTGCCAGCAGCTTAGTGACAGAAGCTTTCTTT. Translated, it gives CASSLVTEAFF.

This clone was picked up one time. This chain links TRBV2 with TRBJ1-6; 7 nucleotides align to TRBD1. Germline CDR1 is SNHLY and CDR2 is FYNNEI. The length of the CDR3 is 15 residues. J lost 5 bases, V lost 10 bases, and 11 bases had no gene match. CDR3 DNA: TGTGCCACTGGAAAAGGGACAGTACATAATTCACCCCTCCACTTT. It codes for CATGKGTVHNSPLHF.

Written as DNA, the CDR3 is TGTGCCAGCAGCTTATCGGGCGGGGGGACCTACAATGAGCAGTTCTTC. This encodes CASSLSGGGTYNEQFF. The J gene is TRBJ2-1, the V gene TRBV7-3, with 8 bases lining up with TRBD2. The CDR3 sequence is 16 residues long. CDR1 SGHTA and CDR2 FQGTGA come from the germline V gene. V shed 2 bases, J shed 2 bases, and the junction held 5 bases outside the gene matches.

V is TRBV5-1 and J is TRBJ2-2; 11 positions agree with TRBD2. Losses at the gene ends were 0 bases for V and 6 bases for J; bases not matched to a gene: 1. The germline CDR1 and CDR2 sequences are SGHRS and YFSETQ. The CDR3 sequence is 15 residues long. CDR3 sequence: CASSLASGGPGELFF. The CDR3 bases are TGCGCCAGCAGCTTGGCTAGCGGGGGGCCCGGGGAGCTGTTTTTT. The variable domain in full, completed from reference TRBV5-1 and TRBJ2-2, reads KAGVTQTPRYLIKTRGQQVTLSCSPISGHRSVSWYQQTPGQGLQFLFEYFSETQRNKGNFPGRFSGRQFSNSRSEMNVSTLELGDSALYLCASSLASGGPGELFFGEGSRLTVL.

Only one count was recorded for this clone. The chain joins TRBV18 to TRBJ2-2, with D uncertain. Trimming took off 4 bases at V and 1 base at J, with 4 bases between the two ends. Germline V gene lookup returns CDR1 KGHSH and CDR2 LQKENI. The CDR3 length is 13 residues. The chain's CDR3 is CASSLQNTGELFF. CDR3 nucleotides: TGTGCCAGCTCACTCCAGAACACCGGGGAGCTGTTTTTT. The variable domain in full, with the rest retrieved from reference TRBV18 and TRBJ2-2, is NAGVMQNPRHLVRRRGQEARLRCSPMKGHSHVYWYRQLPEEGLKFMVYLQKENIIDESGMPKERFSAEFPKEGPSILRIQQVVRGDSAAYFCASSLQNTGELFFGEGSRLTVL.

The chain has TRBV30 and TRBJ2-5, with D uncertain. Germline CDR1 GTSNPN, CDR2 SVGIG (reference sequence). The CDR3 spans 14 residues. V lost 1 base and J 0 bases, leaving 9 bases between the germline ends. CDR3 DNA sequence: TGTGCCTGGAGTGCCCAGGCCGACCAAGAGACCCAGTACTTC. Its protein product is CAWSAQADQETQYF.

The chain has TRBV30 and TRBJ2-3; D possibly corresponds to TRBD2 (5 bases). V was shortened by 2 bases and J by 1 base, with 10 bases between the two germline ends. The CDR3 covers 14 residues. In germline, CDR1 is GTSNPN, CDR2 SVGIG (reference sequence). CDR3 loop: CAWSPGSGTDTQYF. The DNA of the CDR3 is TGTGCCTGGAGTCCGGGAAGTGGCACAGATACGCAGTATTTT.

V and J are TRBV5-8 and TRBJ2-5; the match to TRBD1 covers 10 bases. J was trimmed by 4 bases and V by 4 bases; bases with no gene match: 7. Germline CDR1 SGHTS, CDR2 YDEGEE. This CDR3 region has 15 residues. For the CDR3, the DNA is TGTGCCAGCAGCGGGACAGGGGTCACGTTAGAGACCCAGTACTTC. Protein sequence: CASSGTGVTLETQYF.

This chain uses TRBV6-5 with TRBJ1-2; tentative D call: TRBD1 (6 bases). This CDR3 is 12 amino acids long. Germline V gives CDR1 MNHEY, CDR2 SVGAGI. With 7 bases removed from V and 4 bases from J, the gap between germline ends came to 10 bases. CDR3 bases: TGTGCCAGCATGAGGGGGTCCTATGGCTACACCTTC. It codes for CASMRGSYGYTF.

The chain is built from TRBV5-1 and TRBJ2-2; 8 bases are a match to TRBD1. The CDR3 has 17 residues. The V gene end was trimmed by 4 bases and the J gene end by 0 bases; junction bases not matched to a gene: 8. Germline V CDR1 and CDR2: SGHRS, YFSETQ. CDR3 nucleotides: TGCGCCAGCAGCCCGGAGCAGGGGGCCCCGAACACCGGGGAGCTGTTTTTT. Its protein is CASSPEQGAPNTGELFF.

The chain carries TRBV3-1 (or the pseudogene TRBV3-2) and TRBJ2-2, with unresolved D. The germline gives CDR1 LGHDT, CDR2 YNNKEL (reference sequence). The CDR3 has 15 residues. The V end lost 2 bases, the J end lost 6 bases, and 13 bases lay between the germline ends. The CDR3 is CASSQLTFPSGELFF. DNA of the CDR3: TGTGCCAGCAGCCAACTGACTTTCCCCTCCGGGGAGCTGTTTTTT.

The CDR3 nucleotides read TGTGCCAGCAAACGTGAAGTACTCGCGAACACCGGGGAGCTGTTTTTT. Protein sequence: CASKREVLANTGELFF. The chain has TRBV2 and TRBJ2-2, with no clear D. In germline, CDR1 is SNHLY, CDR2 FYNNEI. V dropped 7 bases and J dropped 0 bases, with 15 bases sitting between them. The CDR3 totals 16 residues.

The J gene is TRBJ1-4, the V gene TRBV7-9, with 7 bases lining up with TRBD1. V lost 4 bases, J lost 7 bases, and 9 bases stayed unmatched. Looked up from germline, CDR1 is SEHNR and CDR2 is FQNEAQ (reference sequence). This CDR3 is built from 15 residues. CDR3 sequence (DNA): TGTGCCAGCAGCTCCTTTGACAGGGTATTTGAAAAACTGTTTTTT. As protein: CASSSFDRVFEKLFF. The whole variable domain, filled in from reference TRBV7-9 and TRBJ1-4, reads DTGVSQNPRHKITKRGQNVTFRCDPISEHNRLYWYRQTLGQGPEFLTYFQNEAQLEKSRLLSDRFSAERPKGSFSTLEIQRTEQGDSAMYLCASSSFDRVFEKLFFGSGTQLSVL.

The chain is built from TRBV4-2 and TRBJ1-1, with 9 bases aligning to TRBD1. V lost 0 bases to trimming and J lost 6 bases; unmatched junction nucleotides: 8. The CDR3 contains 16 residues. The germline V gene has CDR1 LGHNA and CDR2 YNFKEQ. CDR3 in amino acids: CASSQDSGTGFSEAFF. The DNA of the CDR3 is TGTGCCAGCAGCCAAGACTCCGGGACAGGGTTTTCTGAAGCTTTCTTT.

This clone was detected once. The genes are TRBV5-5 and TRBJ2-7; D might be TRBD2 (6 bases). CDR3 size: 15 residues. CDR1 and CDR2 from the germline V gene are SGHKS and YYEKEE (reference sequence). Trimming pared 5 bases from V and 1 base from J, leaving 16 bases between. CDR3 in DNA: TGTGCCAGCAGTTACGGGAGCACGGCATCCTACGAGCAGTACTTC. Translating it yields CASSYGSTASYEQYF.

The rearrangement joins TRBV19 to TRBJ2-1, with D tentatively TRBD1 (6 bases). CDR3 length equals 18 residues. The V end was cut by 4 bases, the J end by 2 bases, with 21 bases between. The germline gives CDR1 LNHDA, CDR2 SQIVND (reference sequence). CDR3 region: CASSTISGQLIPYNEQFF. CDR3 sequence (DNA): TGTGCCAGTAGTACAATTTCAGGACAGCTTATACCCTACAATGAGCAGTTCTTC.

The V and J genes are TRBV28 and TRBJ2-3, with D tentatively TRBD1 (5 bases). The CDR3 sequence is 14 residues long. V was cut by 4 bases and J by 1 base, with 9 bases left in between. From germline, CDR1 is MDHEN and CDR2 SYDVKM. CDR3 loop: CASSWGRRTDTQYF. CDR3 nucleotides: TGTGCCAGCAGTTGGGGCAGGCGCACAGATACGCAGTATTTT. The full variable domain, with the rest looked up from reference TRBV28 and TRBJ2-3, is DVKVTQSSRYLVKRTGEKVFLECVQDMDHENMFWYRQDPGLGLRLIYFSYDVKMKEKGDIPEGYSVSREKKERFSLILESASTNQTSMYLCASSWGRRTDTQYFGPGTRLTVL.